This T cell receptor beta chain was recovered during a study of shared clonotypes between healthy human individuals (dated by TCRdb to the early 2020s). For the study in its entirety: A couple of women and a few men aged 18 to 49 years were included in the cohort. Per donor, three plates each were used for CD4 naive and CD4 memory, two for CD8 naive, and one for CD8 memory. To estimate repertoire size and how much clonotype sharing occurs between individuals, the study deeply sequenced the blood TCR repertoires of several healthy adults. Leukapheresis yielded between about 0.85 and 10 billion PBMCs per donor. Different laboratories and diverse techniques were used to prepare libraries and sequence TCR repertoires, to increase sequencing depth and limit assay-specific biases. What the research found in general, with its limitations: Based on pairwise subsampling, the degree of clonotype sharing among donors was expected to be affected by sequencing depth. Naive subsets generally had larger estimated clonotype richness than memory subsets. Even with the large sequencing depth, rarefaction of the sorted-subset datasets indicated that sequencing was incomplete. Only blood was sampled, and tissue TCR repertoires likely differ from those in blood. Clonotypes shared by all four sorted-subset donors showed higher generation probabilities than non-shared clonotypes. The small number of donors limited the genetic and exposure-history diversity represented. Sharing across a few donors was observed for approximately 5% of naive CD4, about 4% of naive CD8, about 2.3% of memory CD4, and 0.4% of memory CD8 clonotypes.

As regards this clone: The antigen it recognizes is unknown. Per-base quality was not reported, and no clone a single base away is much larger than it.

Healthy HIV-negative adults with no recently reported acute infections or vaccinations were included as donors. Every donor was a Caucasian adult residing in Nashville, Tennessee, USA. CD4+ T cells were enriched through magnetic negative selection, after which naive cells were positively selected on CD45RA and the remaining negative fraction served as the memory subset. Blood was collected by leukapheresis, and PBMCs were isolated by Ficoll-Histopaque density gradient centrifugation and then cryopreserved in liquid nitrogen vapor phase. Purity and quantity of every magnetically sorted T cell population were checked by analytical flow cytometry. Genomic DNA was isolated from every sorted fraction and measured by UV absorbance on a Nanodrop 2000c. Using the deep immunoSEQ assay, TCR CDR3 regions were amplified from genomic DNA by multiplex PCR. Genomic DNA extracted from each cell subset was distributed evenly over all wells of several immunoSEQ 96-well plates, and each plate served as one replicate. Each replicate PCR for sorted subsets received 200 ng genomic DNA, equal to 28,000 or so T cell genomes. Purified libraries were quantified with a Qubit 3.0 fluorometer, sized on a Bioanalyzer 2100, and re-quantified with the KAPA Library Quantification kit. Every immunoSEQ 96-well plate was sequenced on a dedicated single-read 150-cycle Illumina NextSeq 550 flow cell. The authors' pipeline ran thus. Because the immunoSEQ output included only junctional sequences and no quality scores, the filtering could not be the same as the filtering used for full-length reads. To assign V/J genes and CDR3, sequences were annotated against IMGT germline references using PyIR, a Python wrapper for IgBLAST v1.9. Reads with weak V/J assignments (E-value above 1e-6), missing CDR3, stop codons, out-of-frame junctions, or ambiguous translated residues were removed. V3J clonotypes were defined as sequences sharing the same inferred V gene, J gene, and CDR3 amino acid sequence. To compute the percentage overlap between repertoires, the number of shared unique clonotypes was divided by the size of the smaller repertoire. Repertoire richness was assessed with RTK rarefaction, the Chao1 estimator, and Recon v2.1 estimates of unobserved clonotypes. OLGA was used to compute generation probabilities for all TCRbeta clonotypes that the gDNA method yielded from four donors. Here the immuneACCESS table is served through TCRdb, limited to in-frame sequences with V and J called. Missing clones are a known gap in these copies; in checked studies unresolved V genes cover under half, and the rest lacks a known reason. V, J and clone size reflect that table, while D and trimming were determined from the DNA. The sample yields over a million clones; 75% were counted once. The ten largest clones capture around 1.4% of the sample.

The source material was memory CD4+ T cells sorted from blood. The cell subset or site label of this sample denotes: CD45RA-negative fraction. This TCR derives from a man aged 18 to 30 in good health.

The CDR3 protein: CASSSALGGQPQHF. The DNA sequence follows: TGTGCCAGCAGCTCAGCCTTGGGGGGCCAGCCCCAGCATTTT. The chain is encoded by TRBV7-6 joined to TRBJ1-5; the best D guess is TRBD1, with 6 bases matching. Based on the germline V gene, the CDR1 and CDR2 sequences are SGHVS and FNYEAQ. Including cysteine and phenylalanine, the CDR3 has 14 amino acids. The read is trimmed to its CDR3 DNA, 42 bases read in frame from base 1. Between the V and J ends, shortened by 4 bases and 7 bases respectively, the junction contains 14 bases. Here the CDR3 is joined to the reference TRBV7-6 and TRBJ1-5 genes, and the full variable domain is: GAGVSQSPRYKVTKRGQDVALRCDPISGHVSLYWYRQALGQGPEFLTYFNYEAQQDKSGLPNDRFSAERPEGSISTLTIQRTEQRDSAMYRCASSSALGGQPQHFGDGTRLSIL.